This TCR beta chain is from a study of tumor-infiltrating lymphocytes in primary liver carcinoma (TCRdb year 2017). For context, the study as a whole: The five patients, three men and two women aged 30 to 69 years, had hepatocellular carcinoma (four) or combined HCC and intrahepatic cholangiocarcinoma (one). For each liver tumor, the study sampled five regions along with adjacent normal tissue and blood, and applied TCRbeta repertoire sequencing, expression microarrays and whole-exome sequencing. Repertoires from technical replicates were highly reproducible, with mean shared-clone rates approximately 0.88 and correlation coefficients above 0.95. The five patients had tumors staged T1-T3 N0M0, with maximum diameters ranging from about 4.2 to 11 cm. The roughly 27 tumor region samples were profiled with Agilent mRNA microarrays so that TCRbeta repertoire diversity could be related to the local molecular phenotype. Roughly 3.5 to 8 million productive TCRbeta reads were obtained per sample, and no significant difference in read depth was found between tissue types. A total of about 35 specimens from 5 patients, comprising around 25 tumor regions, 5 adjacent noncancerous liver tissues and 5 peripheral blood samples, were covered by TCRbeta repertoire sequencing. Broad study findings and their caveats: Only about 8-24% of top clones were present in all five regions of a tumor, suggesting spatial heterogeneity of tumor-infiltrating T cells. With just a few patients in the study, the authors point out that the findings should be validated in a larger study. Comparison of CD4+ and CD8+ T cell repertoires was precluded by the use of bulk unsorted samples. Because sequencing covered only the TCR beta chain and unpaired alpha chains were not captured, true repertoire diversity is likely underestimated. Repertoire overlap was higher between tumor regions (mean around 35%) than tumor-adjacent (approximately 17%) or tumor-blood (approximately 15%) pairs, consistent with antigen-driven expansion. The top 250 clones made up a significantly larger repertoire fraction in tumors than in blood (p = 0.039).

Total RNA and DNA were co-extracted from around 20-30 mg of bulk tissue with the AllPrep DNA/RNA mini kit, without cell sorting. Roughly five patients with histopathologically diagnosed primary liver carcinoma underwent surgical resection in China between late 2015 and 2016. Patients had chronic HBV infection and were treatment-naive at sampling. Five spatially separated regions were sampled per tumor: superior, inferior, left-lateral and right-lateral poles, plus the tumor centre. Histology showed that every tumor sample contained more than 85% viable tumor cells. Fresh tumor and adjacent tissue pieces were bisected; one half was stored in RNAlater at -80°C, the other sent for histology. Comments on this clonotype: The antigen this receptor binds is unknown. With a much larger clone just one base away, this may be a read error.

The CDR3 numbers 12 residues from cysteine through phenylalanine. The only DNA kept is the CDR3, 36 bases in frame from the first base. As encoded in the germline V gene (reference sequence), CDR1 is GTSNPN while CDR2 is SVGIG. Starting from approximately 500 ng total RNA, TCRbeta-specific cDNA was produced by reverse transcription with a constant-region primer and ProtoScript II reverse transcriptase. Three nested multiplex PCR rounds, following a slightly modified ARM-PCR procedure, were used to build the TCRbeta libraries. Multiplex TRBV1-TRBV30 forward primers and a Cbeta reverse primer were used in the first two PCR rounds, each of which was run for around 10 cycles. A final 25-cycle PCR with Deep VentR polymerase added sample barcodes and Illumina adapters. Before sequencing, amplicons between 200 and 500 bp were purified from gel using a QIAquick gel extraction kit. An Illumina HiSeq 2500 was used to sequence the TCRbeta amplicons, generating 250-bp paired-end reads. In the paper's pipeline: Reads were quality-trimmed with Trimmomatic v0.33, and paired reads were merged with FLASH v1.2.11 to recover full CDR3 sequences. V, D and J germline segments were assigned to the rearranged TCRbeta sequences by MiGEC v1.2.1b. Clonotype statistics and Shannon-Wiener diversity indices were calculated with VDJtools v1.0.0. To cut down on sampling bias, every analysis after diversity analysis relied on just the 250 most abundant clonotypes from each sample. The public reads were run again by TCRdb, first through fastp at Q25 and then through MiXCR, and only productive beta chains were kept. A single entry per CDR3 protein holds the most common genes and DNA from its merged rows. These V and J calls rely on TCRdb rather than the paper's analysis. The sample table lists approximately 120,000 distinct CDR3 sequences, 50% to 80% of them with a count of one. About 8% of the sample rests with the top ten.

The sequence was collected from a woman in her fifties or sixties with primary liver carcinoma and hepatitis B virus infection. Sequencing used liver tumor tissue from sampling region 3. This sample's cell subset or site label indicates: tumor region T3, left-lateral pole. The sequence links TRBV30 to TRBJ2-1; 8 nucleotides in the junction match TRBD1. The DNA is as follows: TGTGCCTGGACTGGACAGGGCTTTCCCCAGCTCTTC. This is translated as CAWTGQGFPQLF.